Below, 11 T cell receptor beta chains from the same sample are listed, as sequenced in a study of CD8+ T cells in alopecia areata. Treatment given: oral pan-JAK inhibitor, 5-10 mg twice daily. Extracted RNA was reverse transcribed, and the resulting cDNA served as sequencing template. Produced via immunoSEQ multiplex PCR; TCRdb's table is partial and in-frame only. The repertoire holds about 200,000 clones, with 55% to 70% as singletons. The sequenced sample was CD4+ T cells sorted from blood, obtained at week 24, from a patient treated with tofacitinib. Receptors were obtained from a human donor with alopecia areata.

Here the CDR3 reads CASSPPAGQGETQYF. Written as DNA, the CDR3 is TGTGCCAGCTCACCACCGGCGGGGCAGGGAGAGACCCAGTACTTC. The chain employs TRBV18 and TRBJ2-5, with D possibly TRBD2 on 6 matching bases. The germline V gene has CDR1 KGHSH and CDR2 LQKENI. The CDR3 runs to 15 residues. The V gene lost 0 bases and the J gene lost 4 bases, with 12 bases spanning the gap.

This clone was recorded once. The CDR3 loop reads CSDAPRTGEKLFF. DNA of the CDR3: TGCAGTGACGCCCCCAGGACGGGCGAAAAACTGTTTTTT. The gene calls are TRBV29-1 and TRBJ1-4; unclear D gene. The germline V gene encodes CDR1 SQVTM and CDR2 ANQGSEA. This CDR3 has 13 residues. Filled out from reference TRBV29-1 and TRBJ1-4, the complete variable domain reads SAVISQKPSRDICQRGTSLTIQCQVDSQVTMMFWYRQQPGQSLTLIATANQGSEATYESGFVIDKFPISRPNLTFSTLTVSNMSPEDSSIYLCSDAPRTGEKLFFGSGTQLSVL.

This clone was seen once. The V gene is TRBV29-1, the J gene TRBJ1-2; no clear D. CDR1 SQVTM and CDR2 ANQGSEA come from the germline V gene. There are 9 residues in the CDR3. The V end lost 3 bases, the J end lost 7 bases, and 3 bases lay between the germline ends. The CDR3 region has the DNA TGCAGCGTTGATGTTGGCTACACCTTC. Amino acid sequence: CSVDVGYTF.

The genes are TRBV7-2 and TRBJ2-5, with TRBD1 as a possible D gene (5 bases). Germline assignment: CDR1 SGHTA and CDR2 FQGNSA. V shed 4 bases and J shed 3 bases, with 9 bases lying between them. The CDR3 is 13 amino acids. The CDR3 loop reads CASSSQVEETQYF. Written as DNA, the CDR3 is TGTGCCAGCAGCTCACAGGTAGAAGAGACCCAGTACTTC.

Details on this clone: The sample contains more than one DNA sequence encoding this CDR3. The chain carries TRBV5-1 and TRBJ2-5; D not certain. The germline V and J ends were trimmed by 0 bases and 2 bases, with 5 bases remaining between them. The germline V gene encodes CDR1 SGHRS and CDR2 YFSETQ. The CDR3 loop spans 13 amino acids. CDR3 residues: CASSLGEQETQYF. The CDR3 DNA is TGCGCCAGCAGCTTGGGTGAACAAGAGACCCAGTACTTC. The full variable domain, with the rest looked up from reference TRBV5-1 and TRBJ2-5, is KAGVTQTPRYLIKTRGQQVTLSCSPISGHRSVSWYQQTPGQGLQFLFEYFSETQRNKGNFPGRFSGRQFSNSRSEMNVSTLELGDSALYLCASSLGEQETQYFGPGTRLLVL.

This chain joins TRBV29-1 and TRBJ2-5; 7 positions match TRBD1. CDR1 is SQVTM and CDR2 is ANQGSEA in the germline V gene. CDR3 size: 12 residues. J was trimmed by 5 bases and V by 5 bases; bases with no gene match: 5. CDR3 residues: CSVQGQSETQYF. The CDR3 DNA reads TGCAGCGTTCAGGGACAGTCCGAGACCCAGTACTTC.

This clone was seen more than once but under ten times. CDR3 DNA: TGTGCCAGCAGGCGCTCTAGCGCGACCTACGAGCAGTACTTC. Its protein is CASRRSSATYEQYF. The gene calls are TRBV28 and TRBJ2-7; D is perhaps TRBD2 (6 bases). The V end was cut by 6 bases, the J end by 2 bases, with 14 bases between. Germline V gives CDR1 MDHEN, CDR2 SYDVKM. This CDR3 is built from 14 residues.

The rearrangement uses TRBV11-2 and TRBJ2-2; 10 bases agree with TRBD2. The ends lost 4 bases at V and 4 bases at J; junction bases unmatched: 6. The CDR3 covers 16 residues. CDR1 and CDR2 (germline): SGHAT, FQNNGV. CDR3 region: CASSWGAGGSTGELFF. CDR3 bases: TGTGCCAGCAGCTGGGGAGCGGGAGGGTCCACCGGGGAGCTGTTTTTT.

This clone showed up just a few times. CDR3 bases: TGTGCCAGCTCACCGGCGGGGCGGAGTTACGAGCAGTACTTC. Amino acid sequence: CASSPAGRSYEQYF. The chain has TRBV18 and TRBJ2-7; D possibly corresponds to TRBD2 (6 bases). The ends were cut back, 3 bases at V and 4 bases at J, with 13 bases in the middle. CDR1 and CDR2 (germline): KGHSH, LQKENI. This CDR3 comprises 14 residues.

V and J are TRBV30 and TRBJ1-1, with 7 positions matching TRBD1. CDR3 size: 14 residues. The V gene end was trimmed by 0 bases and the J gene end by 3 bases; junction bases not matched to a gene: 4. Germline lookup yields CDR1 GTSNPN and CDR2 SVGIG (reference sequence). For the CDR3, the DNA is TGTGCCTGGAGTGTCCAGACAGGGCACACTGAAGCTTTCTTT. Its protein is CAWSVQTGHTEAFF.

The chain has TRBV4-3 and TRBJ2-1, with 12 bases matching TRBD2. Unmatched junction bases numbered 13, after V lost 3 bases and J lost 4 bases. CDR3 length: 19 amino acids. Germline loops: CDR1 LGHNA, CDR2 YSLEER. The chain's CDR3 is CASSQDLGLAGTLYNEQFF. The CDR3 DNA reads as TGCGCCAGCAGCCAGGATCTAGGACTAGCGGGAACCCTATACAATGAGCAGTTCTTC.